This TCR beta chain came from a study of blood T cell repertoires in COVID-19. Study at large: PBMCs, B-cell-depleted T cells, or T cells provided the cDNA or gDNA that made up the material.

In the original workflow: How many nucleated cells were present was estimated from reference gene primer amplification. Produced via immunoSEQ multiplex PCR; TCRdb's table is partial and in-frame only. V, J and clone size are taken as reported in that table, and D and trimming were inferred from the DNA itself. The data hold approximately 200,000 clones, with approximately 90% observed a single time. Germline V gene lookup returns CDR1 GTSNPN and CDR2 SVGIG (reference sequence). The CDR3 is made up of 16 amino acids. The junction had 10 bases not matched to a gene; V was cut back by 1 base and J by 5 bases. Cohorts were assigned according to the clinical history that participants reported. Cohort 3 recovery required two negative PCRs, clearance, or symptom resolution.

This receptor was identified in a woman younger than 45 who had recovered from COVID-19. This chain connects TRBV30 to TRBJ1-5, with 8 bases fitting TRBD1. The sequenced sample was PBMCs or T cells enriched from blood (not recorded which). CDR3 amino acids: CAWSGAGGAIHQPQHF. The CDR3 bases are TGTGCCTGGAGTGGGGCAGGGGGCGCGATTCATCAGCCCCAGCATTTT.